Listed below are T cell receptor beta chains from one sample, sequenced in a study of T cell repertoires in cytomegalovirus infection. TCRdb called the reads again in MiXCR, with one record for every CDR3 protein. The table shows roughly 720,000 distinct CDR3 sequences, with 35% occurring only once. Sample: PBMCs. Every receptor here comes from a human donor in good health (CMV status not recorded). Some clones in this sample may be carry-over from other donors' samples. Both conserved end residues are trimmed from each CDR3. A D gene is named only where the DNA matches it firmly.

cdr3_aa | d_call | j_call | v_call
SVGQGGGELF | TRBD1 | TRBJ2-2 | TRBV29-1
ASSLLDTYEQY | NA | TRBJ2-7 | TRBV27
ASSLRPGPSDTQY | NA | TRBJ2-3 | TRBV7-2
ASSWRRRLGTDTQT | TRBD1 | TRBJ2-3 | TRBV28
ASSFVHGNTEAF | NA | TRBJ1-1 | TRBV7-3
ASSLSGSGDEQF | NA | TRBJ2-1 | TRBV18
ASSVNRNNYGYN | NA | TRBJ1-2 | TRBV9
ASSSPSGSSYNEQF | TRBD2 | TRBJ2-1 | TRBV11-2
ASSQDAGAHTEAF | NA | TRBJ1-1 | TRBV4-2
ASGSPGNTGELF | NA | TRBJ2-2 | TRBV5-4
ASSWARGHAHEQF | NA | TRBJ2-1 | TRBV6-2/TRBV6-3
ATSDSGTVNSNQPQH | TRBD1 | TRBJ1-5 | TRBV24-1
ASSLAEVAPLETQY | NA | TRBJ2-5 | TRBV5-1
ASLPAYRVEETQY | NA | TRBJ2-5 | TRBV5-8
SVRTSAGGTDTQY | TRBD2 | TRBJ2-3 | TRBV29-1
ASSLNSGGAPTGELF | TRBD2 | TRBJ2-2 | TRBV7-9
SGALAGFEQF | TRBD2 | TRBJ2-1 | TRBV29-1
ASSPKTGGKLF | TRBD1 | TRBJ1-4 | TRBV4-2
ASSSTGQGAVYEQY | TRBD1 | TRBJ2-7 | TRBV7-9
ASSPQTPQHF | NA | TRBJ2-1 | TRBV7-9
SASRQERAF | NA | TRBJ1-1 | TRBV20-1
ASMGVGADTEAF | NA | TRBJ1-1 | TRBV6-1
ASSLAGQGAFGLQETQY | TRBD1 | TRBJ2-5 | TRBV5-5
ASSQDVTGGFYNEQF | TRBD1 | TRBJ2-1 | TRBV4-1
ASSLDYQGHYEQF | NA | TRBJ2-1 | TRBV28
SATLETGLETQY | TRBD1 | TRBJ2-5 | TRBV20-1
ASSLGGTSGTDTQY | TRBD2 | TRBJ2-3 | TRBV5-1
SVEKPGGYQETQY | TRBD2 | TRBJ2-5 | TRBV29-1
ASSLNQQGPATDTQY | TRBD1 | TRBJ2-3 | TRBV7-3
ASSLLPHEQF | NA | TRBJ2-1 | TRBV12-3/TRBV12-4
ASSIDLEAF | NA | TRBJ1-1 | TRBV19
ASSQGGGTYEQY | NA | TRBJ2-7 | TRBV6-5
ASSNPGPLGRNEQF | TRBD2 | TRBJ2-1 | TRBV19
ATSDWDLGGYT | NA | TRBJ1-2 | TRBV24-1
ASSPGTGDSYEQY | TRBD1 | TRBJ2-7 | TRBV7-6
SARKTGGNQPQH | NA | TRBJ1-5 | TRBV20-1
ASSLLQGTGDQPQH | TRBD1 | TRBJ1-5 | TRBV4-1
SARDLGGGHGELF | NA | TRBJ2-2 | TRBV20-1
AGRLGLFEKETQY | NA | TRBJ2-5 | TRBV7-9
SAEGPTRGSEQY | TRBD1 | TRBJ2-7 | TRBV20-1
SAPGTGTPTNEKLF | TRBD1 | TRBJ1-4 | TRBV20-1
ASSSFANYGYT | NA | TRBJ1-2 | TRBV12-3/TRBV12-4
ASGVNWAF | NA | TRBJ1-1 | TRBV3-1